This TCR beta chain is drawn from a study of neurological immune-mediated disorders. CDR1 and CDR2 (germline): SGHRS, YFSETQ. The V and J ends lost 4 bases and 2 bases respectively, with 14 bases between them. The CDR3 covers 15 residues. This clonotype was seen repeatedly, ten times or more. One entry per CDR3 protein results from TCRdb running MiXCR on the 5' RACE reads. The table lists under 60,000 distinct CDR3 sequences, 9% to 12% of them singletons, with less than 25% in the top ten. The sequence was obtained from a woman in her thirties or forties with HTLV-1-associated myelopathy (HAM/TSP). The material sequenced was PBMCs. V usage is TRBV5-1 and J usage is TRBJ2-3; D possibly corresponds to TRBD1 (5 bases). This CDR3 is CASSQGVWSTDTQYF. CDR3 sequence (DNA): TGCGCCAGCAGCCAAGGGGTATGGTCCACAGATACGCAGTATTTT.